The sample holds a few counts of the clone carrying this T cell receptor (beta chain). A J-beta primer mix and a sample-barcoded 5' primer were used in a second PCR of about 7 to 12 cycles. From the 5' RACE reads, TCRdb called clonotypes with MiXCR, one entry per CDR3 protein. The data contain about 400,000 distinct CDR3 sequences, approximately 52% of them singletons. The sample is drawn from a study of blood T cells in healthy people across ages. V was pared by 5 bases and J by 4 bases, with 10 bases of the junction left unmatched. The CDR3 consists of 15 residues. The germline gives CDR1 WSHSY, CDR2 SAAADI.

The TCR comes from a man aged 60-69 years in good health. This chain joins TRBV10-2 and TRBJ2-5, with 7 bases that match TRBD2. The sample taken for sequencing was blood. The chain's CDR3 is CASSLRAGVGETQYF. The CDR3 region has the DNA TGCGCCAGCAGTCTCCGCGCGGGAGTGGGAGAGACCCAGTACTTC.